Detailed here is one TCR beta chain. Its antigen is as yet unknown. These data belong to a study of T cell responses to AZD1222 COVID-19 vaccine. Study-wide points: There were repertoire samples only from the period after the peak T cell response.

This table comes from immunoSEQ multiplex PCR, and its TCRdb copy is limited to in-frame clones, with some not included. The sample has about 180,000 clones; 70% to 90% are singletons. CDR3 length: 13 residues. CDR1 and CDR2 from the germline V gene are SGHVS and FQNEAQ. V dropped 5 bases and J dropped 3 bases, with 11 bases sitting between them. The chain links TRBV7-8 to TRBJ2-7; D gene uncertain. The TCR sequence derives from an adult in good health. Sequencing used peripheral blood, obtained on day 0 of AZD1222 vaccination. CDR3 sequence: CASSLDTFYEQYF. CDR3 DNA: TGTGCCAGCAGCCTCGACACGTTCTACGAGCAGTACTTC.